This T cell receptor (beta chain) was identified during a study of response to subunit inactivated influenza vaccine. The study's findings and limits: The authors proposed limited new T cell recruitment per seasonal influenza vaccination.

About this clonotype itself: Antigen unknown.

The CDR3 contains 15 residues. CDR1 and CDR2 (germline): SEHNR, FQNEAQ (reference sequence). V lost 1 base to trimming and J lost 12 bases; unmatched junction nucleotides: 14. TCRdb fed the RT-PCR reads into MiXCR, producing one record per CDR3 protein. Here the sample spans roughly 540,000 distinct CDR3 sequences, less than 25% being singletons. These data were also reused for a study on T cells expressing NK-cell markers. That paper notes: As the method of synthesis, 5'RACE template switching with UMIs yielded TCR beta cDNA. All TCR beta repertoires analysed originated from sorted CD3+CD56+NKG2C+, CD3+CD56+NKG2C- and CD3+CD56-NKG2C+ T cells. For several experiments, T cell sorting was restricted to the alpha-beta TCR population by means of an anti-gamma-delta TCR antibody.

The starting material was CD4+ T cells sorted from PBMCs, obtained roughly 12 days after vaccination. This receptor was taken from a man aged 50-60 years who received an inactivated influenza vaccine. J is TRBJ2-7 and V is TRBV7-9, with 8 bases identical to TRBD2. CDR3 nucleotide sequence: TGTGCCAGCAGCTTAGATATTAGCGGGGTGCCAAGGCGGTACTTC. It encodes CASSLDISGVPRRYF.